The 14 T cell receptor beta chains below were found in one sample sequenced in a study of vaccination and CD4 T cells after COVID-19. Sequence data for DNA of cultured CD4+ T cells were generated by the Oncomine TCR Beta short-read assay. TCRdb passed the PCR reads through MiXCR, listing each CDR3 protein once. The data contain 5,500 to 7,500 distinct CDR3 sequences, about 20% of them singletons. Sample treatment: roughly 10-day PBMC culture with coronavirus spike peptide pools or control peptides (ViraFEST assay). For these receptors, no antigen is known. The source material was CD4+ T cells from blood, cultured in vitro, sampled after SARS-CoV-2 vaccination. The source of these receptors is a human donor who had recovered from COVID-19.

Within the sample, this clonotype is large. The chain links TRBV25-1 to TRBJ1-5; no definite D call. The V and J ends lost 6 bases and 3 bases respectively, with 12 bases between them. The germline V gene encodes CDR1 MGHDK and CDR2 SYGVNS. The CDR3 runs to 14 residues. Here the CDR3 DNA reads TGTGCCAGCAGCAGGCCAGGCTTCAATCAGCCCCAGCATTTT. Translated, it gives CASSRPGFNQPQHF. The whole variable domain, filled in from reference TRBV25-1 and TRBJ1-5, reads EADIYQTPRYLVIGTGKKITLECSQTMGHDKMYWYQQDPGMELHLIHYSYGVNSTEKGDLSSESTVSRIRTEHFPLTLESARPSHTSQYLCASSRPGFNQPQHFGDGTRLSIL.

This clonotype turned up a few times. This chain connects TRBV6-1 to TRBJ1-5; tentative D call: TRBD1 (6 bases). In germline, CDR1 is MNHNS, CDR2 SASEGT. Trimming stripped 4 bases from V and 5 bases from J, with 15 bases between. The CDR3 sequence is 15 residues long. The CDR3 nucleotides are TGTGCCAGCAGTGGGGGACACTCACTTTATCAGCCCCAGCATTTT. This gives the protein CASSGGHSLYQPQHF.

Sample share makes this clonotype medium-sized. The chain couples TRBV7-3 to TRBJ2-5, with D possibly TRBD2 on 6 matching bases. Between the trimmed V and J ends, which lost 1 base and 7 bases, there was a span of 13 bases. The CDR3 runs 14 residues. Germline-derived CDR1 and CDR2 are SGHTA and FQGTGA. The chain's CDR3 is CASSLNAGQGTQYF. The CDR3 nucleotides are TGTGCCAGCAGCTTAAACGCGGGGCAGGGGACCCAGTACTTC.

This chain connects TRBV20-1 to TRBJ1-1; weak D call: TRBD1 (6 bases). The CDR3 contains 12 residues. Germline lookup yields CDR1 DFQATT and CDR2 SNEGSKA (reference sequence). Deletions cut 0 bases from V and 10 bases from J, with 12 bases between. In DNA, the CDR3 is TGCAGTGCTAGAGATATAAAAGGGGGAGCTTTCTTT. It codes for CSARDIKGGAFF.

This clonotype turned up a few times. This chain links TRBV5-4 with TRBJ1-2; D uncertain. Germline lookup yields CDR1 SGHNT and CDR2 YYREEE (reference sequence). V shed 3 bases and J shed 6 bases, with 9 bases lying between them. The CDR3 covers 12 residues. CDR3 region: CASSSVSNGYTF. The CDR3 nucleotides are TGTGCCAGCAGCTCTGTGTCTAATGGCTACACCTTC.

The gene calls are TRBV6-5 and TRBJ2-7; no clear D gene. The CDR3 has 14 amino acids. Trimming pared 3 bases from V and 2 bases from J, leaving 11 bases between. In germline, CDR1 is MNHEY, CDR2 SVGAGI. CDR3 bases: TGTGCCAGCAGTTATGGGGATGGCCCCTACGAGCAGTACTTC. Translation: CASSYGDGPYEQYF.

This clonotype was counted only a few times. Here the CDR3 reads CASSLGGQDYGYTF. CDR3 DNA sequence: TGTGCCAGCAGCTTAGGGGGGCAAGACTATGGCTACACCTTC. The rearrangement joins TRBV7-3 to TRBJ1-2; D perhaps matches TRBD1 (6 bases). This CDR3 is 14 amino acids long. Germline V gene data show CDR1 as SGHTA and CDR2 as FQGTGA. V lost 2 bases, J lost 3 bases, and 10 bases lay in between.

Turning to this clonotype: Germline is not matched at one junction end, which may reflect a read error. The gene calls are TRBV28 and TRBJ2-7, with no clear D. Germline lookup yields CDR1 MDHEN and CDR2 SYDVKM. The CDR3 extends over 11 amino acids. This CDR3 reads CASSLSYKQYF. The CDR3 DNA reads as TGTGCCAGCAGTTTATCCTACAAGCAGTACTTC. Filled out from reference TRBV28 and TRBJ2-7, the complete variable domain reads DVKVTQSSRYLVKRTGEKVFLECVQDMDHENMFWYRQDPGLGLRLIYFSYDVKMKEKGDIPEGYSVSREKKERFSLILESASTNQTSMYLCASSLSYKQYFGPGTRLTVT.

This clonotype has more than one count but fewer than ten. V usage is TRBV28 and J usage is TRBJ1-6; 12 nucleotides match TRBD1. Germline loops: CDR1 MDHEN, CDR2 SYDVKM. The CDR3 contains 18 residues. V shed 5 bases, J shed 10 bases, and the junction held 15 bases outside the gene matches. CDR3 DNA sequence: TGTGCCAGCAGTGGTCTCCGGGACAGGGGGCGTCTTACCTCACCCCTCCACTTT. Translating gives CASSGLRDRGRLTSPLHF.

The rearrangement links TRBV7-2 to TRBJ2-1, with D tentatively TRBD1 or TRBD2 (5 bases each). Per the germline V gene, CDR1 is SGHTA and CDR2 is FQGNSA. V was trimmed by 1 base and J by 0 bases, leaving 16 bases between them. The CDR3 sequence is 18 residues long. The CDR3 bases are TGTGCCAGCAGCTTAGTTGTGGGACCGACGAGCTCCTACAATGAGCAGTTCTTC. It codes for CASSLVVGPTSSYNEQFF.

The table lists this clonotype with a few counts. The genes are TRBV4-3 and TRBJ1-3; D is unclear. Between the trimmed V and J ends, which lost 0 bases and 3 bases, there was a span of 3 bases. Germline lookup yields CDR1 LGHNA and CDR2 YSLEER. The length of the CDR3 is 13 residues. The CDR3 nucleotides are TGCGCCAGCAGCCAAGAAGATGGAAACACCATATATTTT. It specifies CASSQEDGNTIYF.

The V call is TRBV6-1, the J call TRBJ2-3; 8 bases fit TRBD1. CDR3 length equals 17 residues. Unmatched junction bases numbered 8, after V lost 2 bases and J lost 1 base. Germline CDR1 and CDR2: MNHNS and SASEGT. The DNA of the CDR3 is TGTGCCAGCAGTGAAATAATCCCGGGACAGGGCACAGATACGCAGTATTTT. Translation gives CASSEIIPGQGTDTQYF.

The chain has TRBV27 and TRBJ1-2; possibly TRBD1 for D (6 bases). The V gene lost 0 bases and the J gene lost 8 bases, with 25 bases spanning the gap. Germline-derived CDR1 and CDR2 are MNHEY and SMNVEV (reference sequence). CDR3 length: 18 residues. The CDR3 DNA reads as TGTGCCAGCAGTTTATCGAGGGGAGGGGGGCAGAGGAATGAGGGCTACACCTTC. This codes for CASSLSRGGGQRNEGYTF.

In this sample, this clonotype is medium-sized. The chain is built from TRBV15 and TRBJ2-7; no clear D. The CDR3 covers 12 residues. Germline V gene sequence: CDR1 LNHNV, CDR2 YYDKDF (reference sequence). Trimming stripped 0 bases from V and 3 bases from J, with 3 bases between. Written as DNA, the CDR3 is TGTGCCACCAGCAGAGATCTCTACGAGCAGTACTTC. It yields the protein CATSRDLYEQYF.